The rows below give T cell receptor beta chains drawn from one sample of a study of cytomegalovirus exposure and HLA in healthy donors. The assay was immunoSEQ multiplex PCR, and TCRdb's table has in-frame clones only and misses some. The profile shows over 250,000 clones, approximately 90% of them singletons. The sample was PBMCs. The receptors stem from a woman in her twenties or thirties in good health and CMV-seropositive. CDR3s include the opening cysteine and the closing phenylalanine or tryptophan. D genes are given only for firm matches. Some rows mark clone size as missing; the rest say once, few, many or name a class of expanded clone.

J	size	D	V	DNA	CDR3
TRBJ1-5	NA	NA	TRBV7-9	TGTGCCAGCAGCGAGGGGTCCAATCAGCCCCAGCATTTT	CASSEGSNQPQHF
TRBJ1-5	once	NA	TRBV28	TGTGCCAGCAGTTTATCGACAGGATATAGCAATCAGCCCCAGCATTTT	CASSLSTGYSNQPQHF
TRBJ2-2	NA	NA	TRBV5-1	TGCGCCAGCAGCTTGGAAGGGGGAGGCGGGGAGCTGTTTTTT	CASSLEGGGGELFF
TRBJ2-7	NA	NA	TRBV28	TGTGCCAGCAGTTTGTGGAACAAGAAAGAGCAGTACTTC	CASSLWNKKEQYF
TRBJ2-1	NA	NA	TRBV10-3	TGTGCCATCAGTGAGTCTTGGGGGGACCATTCCTCCTACAATGAGCAGTTCTTC	CAISESWGDHSSYNEQFF
TRBJ1-3	NA	NA	TRBV7-8	TGTGCCAGCAGCGAGATTTTAAGCTCTGGAAACACCATATATTTT	CASSEILSSGNTIYF
TRBJ2-1	NA	TRBD2	TRBV29-1	TGCAGCGTCCCCTCGGGTAGCGGGGGGTCCAATGAGCAGTTCTTC	CSVPSGSGGSNEQFF
TRBJ1-4	NA	TRBD1	TRBV11-2	TGTGCCAGCACCGGGACAGGGGGTAATGAAAAACTGTTTTTT	CASTGTGGNEKLFF
TRBJ2-1	NA	TRBD1	TRBV27	TGTGCCAGCAGGTGGACAGGGGGTTTGGTCGGCAATGAGCAGTTCTTC	CASRWTGGLVGNEQFF
TRBJ2-5	NA	NA	TRBV30	TGTGCCTGGAGTGGGGACTCTCGGATTATGGAGACCCAGTACTTC	CAWSGDSRIMETQYF
TRBJ2-3	NA	NA	TRBV27	TGTGCCAGCAGTTTTTGGGGGCGCACAGATACGCAGTATTTT	CASSFWGRTDTQYF
TRBJ1-2	NA	TRBD1	TRBV13	TGTGCCAGCAGCTTAGTTGGTACAGGGGAAGGTGGCTACACCTTC	CASSLVGTGEGGYTF
TRBJ1-1	NA	TRBD1	TRBV6-5	TGTGCCAGCAGCCGCCGGACAGGGGACACTGAAGCTTTCTTT	CASSRRTGDTEAFF
TRBJ1-2	NA	TRBD1	TRBV5-6	TGTGCCAGCAGCTTGGCCAGGGGGGAGGGCTACACCTTC	CASSLARGEGYTF
TRBJ2-3	NA	TRBD1	TRBV5-1	TGCGCCAGCAGTAGACAGGGGGCCCCAGATACGCAGTATTTT	CASSRQGAPDTQYF
TRBJ1-2	NA	NA	TRBV2	TGTGCCAGCAGTGTCCGACAGACTAACTATGGCTACACCTTC	CASSVRQTNYGYTF
TRBJ1-3	few	TRBD1	TRBV28	TGTGCCAGCAGTAAACAGGGGGCAATTACGGGAAACACCATATATTTT	CASSKQGAITGNTIYF
TRBJ2-3	NA	NA	TRBV7-6	TGTGCCAGCAGCTGGGGAGGTCGCACAGATACGCAGTATTTT	CASSWGGRTDTQYF
TRBJ2-1	NA	NA	TRBV9	TGTGCCAGCAGCGTAGGGGTCAGGACATACAATGAGCAGTTCTTC	CASSVGVRTYNEQFF
TRBJ2-7	few	TRBD2	TRBV18	TGTGCCAGCTCTGTTCAGCTAGCGGCCGACGAGCAGTACTTC	CASSVQLAADEQYF
TRBJ2-7	NA	TRBD2	TRBV5-1	TGCGCCAGCAGCTTGGAGCGGGGAGCCTACGAGCAGTACTTC	CASSLERGAYEQYF
TRBJ2-5	NA	NA	TRBV30	TGTGCCTGGAGTGTAGGTCTGCAGCGGGTCAACCAAGAGACCCAGTACTTC	CAWSVGLQRVNQETQYF
TRBJ1-1	NA	TRBD1	TRBV18	TGTGCCAGCTCCGGACAGGAGAACACTGAAGCTTTCTTT	CASSGQENTEAFF
TRBJ1-5	NA	NA	TRBV30	TGTGCCTGGAGTCCTCCTTTACCCGGGCCTTATCAGCCCCAGCATTTT	CAWSPPLPGPYQPQHF
TRBJ2-7	few	NA	TRBV19	TGTGCCAGTAGTTACGGTGCAGGGAACGAGCAGTACTTC	CASSYGAGNEQYF
TRBJ1-5	NA	NA	TRBV27	TGTGCCAGCAGTTTAAAAGGCCATCAGCCCCAGCATTTT	CASSLKGHQPQHF
TRBJ2-2	NA	NA	TRBV30	TGTGCCTGGAGTTCTGGATTGGGGACCGGGGAGCTGTTTTTT	CAWSSGLGTGELFF
TRBJ2-7	NA	NA	TRBV19	TGTGCCAGTAGTATGTCTTCCGGACCCTACGAGCAGTACTTC	CASSMSSGPYEQYF
TRBJ1-2	NA	NA	TRBV25-1	TGTGCCAGCAGTGAAATCGGAGGCTACACCTTC	CASSEIGGYTF